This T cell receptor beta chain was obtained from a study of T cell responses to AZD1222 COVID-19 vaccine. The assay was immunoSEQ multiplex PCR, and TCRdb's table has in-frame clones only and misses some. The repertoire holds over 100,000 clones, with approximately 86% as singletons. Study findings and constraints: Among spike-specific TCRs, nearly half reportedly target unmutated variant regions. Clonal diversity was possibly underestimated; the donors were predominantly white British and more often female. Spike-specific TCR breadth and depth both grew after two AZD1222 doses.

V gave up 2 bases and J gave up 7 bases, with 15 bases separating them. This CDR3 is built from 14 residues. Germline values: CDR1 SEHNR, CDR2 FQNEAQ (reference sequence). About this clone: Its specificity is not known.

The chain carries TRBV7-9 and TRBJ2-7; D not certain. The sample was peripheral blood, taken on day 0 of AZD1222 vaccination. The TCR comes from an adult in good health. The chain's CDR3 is CASSLRVHPWEQYF. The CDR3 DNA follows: TGTGCCAGCAGCTTAAGGGTCCACCCGTGGGAGCAGTACTTC.